The sequence of this TCR beta chain was determined in a study of blood T cell repertoires in COVID-19. Methods used by the authors: The authors estimated nucleated cell counts from reference gene primer amplification. The method was immunoSEQ multiplex PCR; TCRdb's version includes in-frame clones alone and lacks a portion of them. V and J calls and clone size follow that table, whereas D and trimming were derived from the DNA. This sample carries 100,000 or so clones, roughly nine tenths of them seen once, and the ten largest clones take around 2.1%. The CDR3 is 14 residues long. V was shortened by 4 bases and J by 0 bases, with 6 bases between the two germline ends. Germline V gene lookup returns CDR1 KGHDR and CDR2 SFDVKD.

The sample was peripheral blood. The sequence was obtained from a man in his forties or fifties with active COVID-19. The chain combines TRBV24-1 with TRBJ1-5; D is ambiguous. CDR3: CATSDLNSNQPQHF. CDR3 sequence (DNA): TGTGCCACCAGTGACCTTAATAGCAATCAGCCCCAGCATTTT.